These 14 T cell receptor beta chains originate from one sample sequenced in a study of T cells in narcolepsy. The repertoire was sequenced with immunoSEQ multiplex PCR; TCRdb's copy has only in-frame clones and lacks some. The sample gives some 33,000 clones, under 90% of which show up once; 1% to 1.5% is in the top ten. The sequenced sample consisted of CD45RA- memory CD4+ T cells from PBMCs. These TCRs come from a human donor with narcolepsy.

CDR3 coding DNA: TGTGCCAGCAGCACCAGTTTAGGCGTAGAGACCCAGTACTTC. Protein: CASSTSLGVETQYF. V gene TRBV5-6 combines with J gene TRBJ2-5; D gene unclear. In germline, CDR1 is SGHDT, CDR2 YYEEEE. The CDR3 has 14 amino acids. With 4 bases removed from V and 4 bases from J, the gap between germline ends came to 14 bases.

The J gene is TRBJ2-1, the V gene TRBV11-3; possible D gene TRBD1, 5 bases. The CDR3 has 13 residues. Looked up from germline, CDR1 is SGHNT and CDR2 is YENEEA. The V gene lost 0 bases and the J gene lost 14 bases, with 14 bases spanning the gap. For the CDR3, the DNA is TGTGCCAGCAGCTTAGATAGGGGCAGTAGTGAGTTCTTC. Protein product: CASSLDRGSSEFF.

The chain employs TRBV19 and TRBJ1-3, with TRBD1 matching 9 bases. CDR1 LNHDA and CDR2 SQIVND come from the germline V gene (reference sequence). There are 18 residues in the CDR3. V dropped 4 bases and J dropped 3; count of bases not matched to a gene: 13. DNA for the CDR3: TGTGCCAGTAGTACCAAACGGACAGGGGCTCGCTTTGGAAACACCATATATTTT. It translates to CASSTKRTGARFGNTIYF.

For the CDR3, the DNA is TGCGCCAGCAGTATTACAGGGGCGAGGGAGCAGTACTTC. Encoded protein: CASSITGAREQYF. The chain carries TRBV5-1 and TRBJ2-7; 7 bases align to TRBD1. V lost 5 bases and J lost 7; bases outside the gene matches: 9. The CDR3 sequence is 13 residues long. The germline gives CDR1 SGHRS, CDR2 YFSETQ.

This chain links TRBV2 with TRBJ1-2; 7 bases align to TRBD1. CDR3 length equals 12 residues. After removal of 7 bases from V and 8 bases from J, the junction contained 7 bases not matched to a gene. Germline V gene lookup returns CDR1 SNHLY and CDR2 FYNNEI. The CDR3 sequence: CASTGQVQGYTF. The CDR3 nucleotides are TGTGCCAGCACAGGACAGGTACAGGGCTACACCTTC.

V and J are TRBV7-8 and TRBJ1-5; 7 bases match TRBD1. V lost 5 bases to trimming and J lost 4 bases; unmatched junction nucleotides: 11. The CDR3 has 16 residues. The germline gives CDR1 SGHVS, CDR2 FQNEAQ. DNA for the CDR3: TGTGCCAGCAGCCCCAGCTGGGGACAGCTTAATCAGCCCCAGCATTTT. Protein sequence: CASSPSWGQLNQPQHF.

The CDR3 here is CASSVSSQGKDGYTF. The CDR3, as DNA: TGTGCCAGCAGCGTAAGCTCCCAGGGGAAAGATGGCTACACCTTC. This rearrangement joins TRBV9 to TRBJ1-2; D is perhaps TRBD1 (6 bases). Germline V CDR1 and CDR2: SGDLS, YYNGEE. V lost 1 base to trimming and J lost 6 bases, with 16 bases between them. This CDR3 comprises 15 residues.

The chain recombines TRBV19 with TRBJ1-1, with D perhaps TRBD1 (5 bases). Germline CDR1 is LNHDA and CDR2 is SQIVND (reference sequence). CDR3 length: 15 amino acids. Deletions cut 7 bases from V and 6 bases from J, with 21 bases between. The CDR3 DNA reads TGTGCCAGTACCCTCCACTGGGGGAGAGTGGCTGAAGCTTTCTTT. Translation: CASTLHWGRVAEAFF.

CDR3 region: CASSLGTTGGLVTQYF. The DNA for the CDR3 is TGTGCCAGCAGCTTGGGGACTACCGGGGGCCTGGTGACCCAGTACTTC. The J gene is TRBJ2-5, the V gene TRBV5-5; D assignment may be TRBD1 or TRBD2 (6 bases each). CDR1 is SGHKS and CDR2 is YYEKEE in the germline V gene (reference sequence). V gave up 0 bases and J gave up 7 bases, with 19 bases separating them. The CDR3 has 16 amino acids.

The rearrangement uses TRBV18 and TRBJ1-3; no firm D call. CDR3 size: 16 residues. Germline lookup yields CDR1 KGHSH and CDR2 LQKENI. V was clipped by 4 bases and J by 4 bases, with 17 bases between them. Here the CDR3 DNA reads TGTGCCAGCTCACTTGGGCAATCGGGTGCAGGAAACACCATATATTTT. Translating it yields CASSLGQSGAGNTIYF.

This chain joins TRBV7-8 and TRBJ2-5; D is uncertain. The CDR3 loop spans 14 amino acids. Germline lookup yields CDR1 SGHVS and CDR2 FQNEAQ. Trimming removed 1 base at V and 5 bases at J, with 11 bases between. The CDR3 region is CASSLGPLGETQYF. The CDR3 DNA reads TGTGCCAGCAGCTTAGGACCGCTTGGGGAGACCCAGTACTTC.

This chain links TRBV4-3 with TRBJ1-5, with a tentative D call TRBD1 (6 bases). V lost 1 base to trimming and J lost 6 bases, with 13 bases between them. The CDR3 is 15 residues long. Germline V gives CDR1 LGHNA, CDR2 YSLEER. CDR3 protein: CASSQGQGQGQPQHF. In nucleotides, the CDR3 is TGCGCCAGCAGCCAAGGTCAGGGGCAGGGTCAGCCCCAGCATTTT.

The rearrangement uses TRBV10-3 and TRBJ2-1, with D tentatively TRBD2 (6 bases). Germline lookup yields CDR1 ENHRY and CDR2 SYGVKD. The CDR3 runs to 12 residues. Trimming stripped 4 bases from V and 6 bases from J, with 7 bases between. Written as DNA, the CDR3 is TGTGCCATCAGTGTGGAGGGCAATGAGCAGTTCTTC. Its protein product is CAISVEGNEQFF.

This sequence joins TRBV7-9 and TRBJ1-6; D unclear. There are 18 residues in the CDR3. Trimming took off 1 base at V and 0 bases at J, with 13 bases between the two ends. Germline V gives CDR1 SEHNR, CDR2 FQNEAQ (reference sequence). In DNA, the CDR3 is TGTGCCAGCAGCTTAGTACTCAAAGCCAACTCCTATAATTCACCCCTCCACTTT. Translated, it gives CASSLVLKANSYNSPLHF.